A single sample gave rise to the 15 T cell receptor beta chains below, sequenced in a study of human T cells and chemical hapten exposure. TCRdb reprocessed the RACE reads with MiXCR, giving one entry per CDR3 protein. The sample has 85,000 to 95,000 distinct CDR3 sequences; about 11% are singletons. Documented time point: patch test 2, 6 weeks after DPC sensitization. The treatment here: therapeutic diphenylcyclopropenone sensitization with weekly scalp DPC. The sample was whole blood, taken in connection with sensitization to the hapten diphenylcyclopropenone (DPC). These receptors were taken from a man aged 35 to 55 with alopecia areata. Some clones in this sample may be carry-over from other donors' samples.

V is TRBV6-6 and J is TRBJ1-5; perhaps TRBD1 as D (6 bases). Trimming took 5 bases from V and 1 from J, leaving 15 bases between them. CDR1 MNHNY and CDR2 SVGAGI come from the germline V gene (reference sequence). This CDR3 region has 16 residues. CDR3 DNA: TGTGCCAGCAGTCGACCTCCAGGGGTGAGCAATCAGCCCCAGCATTTT. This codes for CASSRPPGVSNQPQHF.

CDR3 residues: CASSLSQGNYGYTF. CDR3 nucleotides: TGTGCCAGCAGCTTAAGCCAGGGAAACTATGGCTACACCTTC. The chain combines TRBV7-9 with TRBJ1-2; D may be TRBD1 (5 bases). Germline V lookup: CDR1 SEHNR, CDR2 FQNEAQ (reference sequence). Deletions cut 2 bases from V and 2 bases from J, with 9 bases between. The CDR3 loop spans 14 amino acids.

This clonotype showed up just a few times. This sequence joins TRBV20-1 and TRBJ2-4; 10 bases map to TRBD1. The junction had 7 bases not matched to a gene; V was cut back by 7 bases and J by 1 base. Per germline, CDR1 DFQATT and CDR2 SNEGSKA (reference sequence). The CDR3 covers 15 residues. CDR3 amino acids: CSVPRTGGAKNIQYF. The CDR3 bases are TGCAGTGTCCCGAGGACAGGGGGGGCCAAAAACATTCAGTACTTC.

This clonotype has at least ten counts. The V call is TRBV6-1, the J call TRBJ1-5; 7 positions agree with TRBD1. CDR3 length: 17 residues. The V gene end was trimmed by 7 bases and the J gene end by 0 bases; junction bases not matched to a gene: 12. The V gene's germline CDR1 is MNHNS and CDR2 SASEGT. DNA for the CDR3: TGTGCCAGCACCCCCGGACAGGAAACTTATAGCAATCAGCCCCAGCATTTT. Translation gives CASTPGQETYSNQPQHF.

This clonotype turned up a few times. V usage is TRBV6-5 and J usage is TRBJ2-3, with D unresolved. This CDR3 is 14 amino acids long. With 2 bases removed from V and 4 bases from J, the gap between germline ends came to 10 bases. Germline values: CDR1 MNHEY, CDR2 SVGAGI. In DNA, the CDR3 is TGTGCCAGCAGTTACAATCAGGTCTCAGATACGCAGTATTTT. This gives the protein CASSYNQVSDTQYF.

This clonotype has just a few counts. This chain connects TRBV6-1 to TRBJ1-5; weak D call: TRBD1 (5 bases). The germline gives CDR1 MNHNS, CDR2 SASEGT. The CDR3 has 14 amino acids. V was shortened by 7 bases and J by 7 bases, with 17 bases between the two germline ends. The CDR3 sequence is CASTDWGGQQPQHF. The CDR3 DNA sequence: TGTGCCAGCACCGACTGGGGGGGTCAACAGCCCCAGCATTTT.

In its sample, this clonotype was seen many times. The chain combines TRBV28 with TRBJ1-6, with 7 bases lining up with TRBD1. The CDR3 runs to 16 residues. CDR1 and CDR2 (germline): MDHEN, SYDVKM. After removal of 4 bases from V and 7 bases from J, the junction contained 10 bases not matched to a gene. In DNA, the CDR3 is TGTGCCAGCAGTTGGACAGGAATAGAGGTGAATTCACCCCTCCACTTT. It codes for CASSWTGIEVNSPLHF.

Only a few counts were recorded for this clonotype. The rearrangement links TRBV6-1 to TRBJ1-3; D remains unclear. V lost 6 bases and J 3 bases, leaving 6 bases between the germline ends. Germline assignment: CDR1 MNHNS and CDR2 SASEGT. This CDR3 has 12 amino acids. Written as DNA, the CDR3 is TGTGCCAGCAGCCAAGTTGGAAACACCATATATTTT. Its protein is CASSQVGNTIYF.

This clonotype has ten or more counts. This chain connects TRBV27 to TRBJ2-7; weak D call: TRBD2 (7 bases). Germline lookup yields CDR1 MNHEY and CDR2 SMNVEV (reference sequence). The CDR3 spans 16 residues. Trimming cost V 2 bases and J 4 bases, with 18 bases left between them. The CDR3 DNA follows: TGTGCCAGCAGTTTAGGGGTTGGGGGGGGGCCATACGAGCAGTACGTC. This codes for CASSLGVGGGPYEQYV.

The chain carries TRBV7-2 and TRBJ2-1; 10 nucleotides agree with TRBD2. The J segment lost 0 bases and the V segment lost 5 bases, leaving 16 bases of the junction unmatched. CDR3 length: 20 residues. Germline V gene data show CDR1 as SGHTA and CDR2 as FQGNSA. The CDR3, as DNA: TGTGCCAGCAGCCTCCACCCCCTAGCGGGAGCCACGAGCTCCTACAATGAGCAGTTCTTC. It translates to CASSLHPLAGATSSYNEQFF.

CDR3 DNA: TGTGCCAGCAGCGTAGATCCCAAGGGAGCAGCGGATACGCAGTATTTT. This codes for CASSVDPKGAADTQYF. The chain couples TRBV9 to TRBJ2-3, with a weak D call TRBD2 (5 bases). Germline-derived CDR1 and CDR2 are SGDLS and YYNGEE. Between the trimmed V and J ends, which lost 0 bases and 6 bases, there was a span of 17 bases. The CDR3 is 16 amino acids.

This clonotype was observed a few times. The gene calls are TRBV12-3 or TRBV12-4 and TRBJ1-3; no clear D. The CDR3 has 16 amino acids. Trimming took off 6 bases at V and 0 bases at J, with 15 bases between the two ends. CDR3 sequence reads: CASRPGTHHSGNTIYF. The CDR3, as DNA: TGTGCCAGCAGACCCGGAACCCACCACTCTGGAAACACCATATATTTT.

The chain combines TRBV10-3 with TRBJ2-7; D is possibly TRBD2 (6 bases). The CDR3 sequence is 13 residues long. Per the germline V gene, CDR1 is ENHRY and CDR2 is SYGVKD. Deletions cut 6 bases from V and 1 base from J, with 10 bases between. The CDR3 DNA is TGTGCCATCAGGGGAAGCGGGTCCTACGAGCAGTACGTC. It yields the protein CAIRGSGSYEQYV.

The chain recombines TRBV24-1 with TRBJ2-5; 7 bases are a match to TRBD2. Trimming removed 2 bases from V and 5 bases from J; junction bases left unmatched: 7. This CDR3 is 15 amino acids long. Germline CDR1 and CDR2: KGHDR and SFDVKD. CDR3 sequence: CATSDSAGWGETQYF. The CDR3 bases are TGTGCCACCAGTGATTCAGCGGGATGGGGGGAGACCCAGTACTTC.

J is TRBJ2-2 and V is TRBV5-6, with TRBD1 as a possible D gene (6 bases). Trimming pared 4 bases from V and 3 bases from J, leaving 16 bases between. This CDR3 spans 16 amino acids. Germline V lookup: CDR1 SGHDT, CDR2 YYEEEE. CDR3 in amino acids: CASSLRWGQDTGELFF. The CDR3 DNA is TGTGCCAGCAGCCTGAGGTGGGGGCAGGACACCGGGGAGCTGTTTTTT.